Included here is one TCR beta chain sequence, with context. The antigen is unknown. This entry comes from a study of shared clonotypes between healthy human individuals. Study findings and constraints: Sharing across four donors was seen in around 5% of naive CD4 clonotypes.

The germline CDR1 and CDR2 sequences are LGHNA and YSLEER. This CDR3 has 16 amino acids. The V end was cut by 4 bases, the J end by 1 base, with 17 bases between. The method was immunoSEQ multiplex PCR; TCRdb's version includes in-frame clones alone and lacks a portion of them. The sample has about 680,000 clones; roughly 73% are singletons. Healthy HIV-negative adults without recent acute infections or vaccinations served as donors. Partitioning of CD4+ cells yielded a CD45RA+ naive subset and a CD45RA-negative memory subset. V is TRBV4-3 and J is TRBJ2-7, with D tentatively TRBD1 (6 bases). Sequences were obtained from memory CD4+ T cells sorted from blood. The sample's subset: CD45RA-negative fraction. This receptor was taken from a woman aged 25-40 years in good health. In DNA form, the CDR3 reads TGCGCCAGCAGCCTAACGGCGACAGGAATATCCTACGAGCAGTACTTC. Translated: CASSLTATGISYEQYF.